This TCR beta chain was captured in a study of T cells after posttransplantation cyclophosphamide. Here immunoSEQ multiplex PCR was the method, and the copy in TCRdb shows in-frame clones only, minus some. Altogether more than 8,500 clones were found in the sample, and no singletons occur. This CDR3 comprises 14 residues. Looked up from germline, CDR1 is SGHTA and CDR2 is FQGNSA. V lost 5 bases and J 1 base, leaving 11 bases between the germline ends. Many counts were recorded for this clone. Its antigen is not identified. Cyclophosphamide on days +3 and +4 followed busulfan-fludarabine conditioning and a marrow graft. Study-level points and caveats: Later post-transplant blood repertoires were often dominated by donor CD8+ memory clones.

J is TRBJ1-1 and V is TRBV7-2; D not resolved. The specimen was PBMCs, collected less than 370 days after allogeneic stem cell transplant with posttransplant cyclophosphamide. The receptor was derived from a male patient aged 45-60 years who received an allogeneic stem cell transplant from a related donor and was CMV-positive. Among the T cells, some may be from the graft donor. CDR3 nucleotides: TGTGCCAGCAGCCATCGTGACAAGAACACTGAAGCTTTCTTT. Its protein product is CASSHRDKNTEAFF. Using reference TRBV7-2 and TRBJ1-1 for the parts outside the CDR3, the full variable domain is GAGVSQSPSNKVTEKGKDVELRCDPISGHTALYWYRQSLGQGLEFLIYFQGNSAPDKSGLPSDRFSAERTGGSVSTLTIQRTQQEDSAVYLCASSHRDKNTEAFFGQGTRLTVV.